This T cell receptor beta chain was profiled in a study of cytomegalovirus exposure and HLA in healthy donors. General study points: Evidence from a later analysis indicated that most CMV-associated TCR beta chains looked HLA-restricted. Later analysis indicated greater clonal expansion among HLA-associated TCR beta chains than among equally common other chains.

The CDR3 covers 14 residues. The V end was cut by 4 bases, the J end by 4 bases, with 11 bases between. Per the germline V gene, CDR1 is WSHSY and CDR2 is SAAADI. Turning to this clone: Its antigen is not identified.

Primers: 60 Vbeta forward and 13 Jbeta reverse. Here immunoSEQ multiplex PCR was the method, and the copy in TCRdb shows in-frame clones only, minus some. The sample has around 120,000 clones. The sequence was collected from a man younger than 35 in good health and CMV-seronegative. This chain joins TRBV10-2 and TRBJ1-5; D is uncertain. Sample: PBMCs. This CDR3 is CASSGGKANQPQHF. DNA of the CDR3: TGCGCCAGCAGTGGAGGGAAGGCGAATCAGCCCCAGCATTTT.